This passage covers 17 T cell receptor beta chains from one sample sequenced in a study of cytomegalovirus exposure and HLA in healthy donors. PCR amplification relied on 60 Vbeta primers (plus 13 Jbeta primers). This table comes from immunoSEQ multiplex PCR, and its TCRdb copy is limited to in-frame clones, with some not included. The table lists about 50,000 clones, roughly 80% of them singletons. The sample consisted of PBMCs. Receptor source: a young man in good health and CMV-seronegative.

The genes are TRBV4-3 and TRBJ2-3; TRBD2 agrees at 8 bases. Per germline, CDR1 LGHNA and CDR2 YSLEER. There are 16 residues in the CDR3. Germline trimming cut 4 bases from V and 5 bases from J; bases unmatched to any gene: 11. CDR3 amino acids: CASSLNRAGGKDTQYF. The CDR3 DNA is TGCGCCAGCAGCCTAAACAGGGCGGGAGGCAAAGATACGCAGTATTTT.

The chain carries TRBV18 and TRBJ2-5; D gene uncertain. With 1 base removed from V and 0 bases from J, the gap between germline ends came to 9 bases. The CDR3 is 15 residues long. Germline values: CDR1 KGHSH, CDR2 LQKENI. The CDR3 region is CASSPRQRHQETQYF. Written as DNA, the CDR3 is TGTGCCAGCTCACCACGGCAGAGGCACCAAGAGACCCAGTACTTC.

The rearrangement uses TRBV4-1 and TRBJ1-5; no clear D gene. This CDR3 contains 16 residues. Germline V gene data show CDR1 as MGHRA and CDR2 as YSYEKL. V dropped 0 bases and J dropped 7 bases, with 16 bases sitting between them. This CDR3 reads CASSQEGVPGRQPQHF. The DNA for the CDR3 is TGCGCCAGCAGCCAAGAGGGCGTTCCTGGGAGGCAGCCCCAGCATTTT.

The table lists this clone with a few counts. The chain is built from TRBV28 and TRBJ1-2; D possibly corresponds to TRBD1 (5 bases). Looked up from germline, CDR1 is MDHEN and CDR2 is SYDVKM. The CDR3 is 12 residues long. Trimming took 6 bases from V and 8 from J, leaving 13 bases between them. The CDR3 DNA sequence: TGTGCCAGCAGCTCGGACATTAGGGGCTACACCTTC. Translation gives CASSSDIRGYTF.

V gene TRBV7-2 combines with J gene TRBJ1-1; tentatively, D is TRBD1 (6 bases). CDR3 length: 15 residues. V was pared by 3 bases and J by 1 base, with 12 bases between. CDR1 and CDR2 from the germline V gene are SGHTA and FQGNSA. CDR3 coding DNA: TGTGCCAGCAGCTTGGTCAGGGGCCCGAACACTGAAGCTTTCTTT. Residues: CASSLVRGPNTEAFF.

V usage is TRBV6-5 and J usage is TRBJ2-7; D ambiguous. Per germline, CDR1 MNHEY and CDR2 SVGAGI. There are 14 residues in the CDR3. V lost 0 bases, J lost 5 bases, and 11 bases lay in between. CDR3: CASSYSWQAHEQYF. The CDR3 DNA sequence: TGTGCCAGCAGTTACTCGTGGCAGGCGCACGAGCAGTACTTC.

This clone was recorded a few times. The V and J genes are TRBV6-5 and TRBJ2-3, with a weak D call TRBD2 (5 bases). The CDR3 runs 15 residues. V was clipped by 0 bases and J by 4 bases, with 11 bases between them. Germline CDR1 MNHEY, CDR2 SVGAGI. The CDR3 DNA is TGTGCCAGCAGTTACTCGACCGACGGGGCAGATACGCAGTATTTT. Translation gives CASSYSTDGADTQYF.

This chain uses TRBV29-1 with TRBJ1-1; 7 nucleotides agree with TRBD1. Germline V gene sequence: CDR1 SQVTM, CDR2 ANQGSEA. J lost 6 bases, V lost 6 bases, and 10 bases had no gene match. The CDR3 runs to 13 residues. CDR3: CSVRQGGFAEAFF. The CDR3, as DNA: TGCAGCGTCAGACAGGGTGGTTTCGCTGAAGCTTTCTTT.

The chain uses TRBV7-2 and TRBJ2-5, with a tentative D call TRBD1 (5 bases). This CDR3 comprises 14 residues. Germline V gives CDR1 SGHTA, CDR2 FQGNSA. With 0 bases removed from V and 4 bases from J, the gap between germline ends came to 9 bases. The CDR3 region has the DNA TGTGCCAGCAGCTTAGCTGGGGCCGGAGAGACCCAGTACTTC. It is translated as CASSLAGAGETQYF.

The chain recombines TRBV19 with TRBJ1-1; weak D call: TRBD1 (5 bases). The germline V gene has CDR1 LNHDA and CDR2 SQIVND (reference sequence). There are 14 residues in the CDR3. V shed 2 bases and J shed 6 bases, with 13 bases lying between them. CDR3 sequence (DNA): TGTGCCAGTAGTATATCTTCAGGGCTCGCTGAAGCTTTCTTT. It encodes CASSISSGLAEAFF.

The gene calls are TRBV6-5 and TRBJ2-5, with 8 bases identical to TRBD2. There are 16 residues in the CDR3. Germline-derived CDR1 and CDR2 are MNHEY and SVGAGI. Losses at the gene ends were 0 bases for V and 4 bases for J; bases not matched to a gene: 7. The CDR3 nucleotides are TGTGCCAGCAGTTACTCTCGGGAGGGAACAGGAGAGACCCAGTACTTC. This sequence encodes CASSYSREGTGETQYF.

This chain uses TRBV5-5 with TRBJ1-1; D is possibly TRBD1 (5 bases). The CDR3 has 15 amino acids. V lost 3 bases to trimming and J lost 4 bases, with 16 bases between them. Germline V gives CDR1 SGHKS, CDR2 YYEKEE (reference sequence). DNA for the CDR3: TGTGCCAGCAGCTCTCAGACCCGGGGGGGCACTGAAGCTTTCTTT. This encodes CASSSQTRGGTEAFF.

This chain uses TRBV25-1 with TRBJ1-3, with D tentatively TRBD1 (5 bases). V was pared by 5 bases and J by 4 bases, with 9 bases between. Germline V gene lookup returns CDR1 MGHDK and CDR2 SYGVNS. The CDR3 has 13 amino acids. The CDR3 DNA is TGTGCCAGCAGTCCCGACAGCGGAAACACCATATATTTT. It translates to CASSPDSGNTIYF.

V gene TRBV2 combines with J gene TRBJ2-7, with D possibly matching TRBD1 (6 bases). Germline CDR1 SNHLY, CDR2 FYNNEI. V dropped 4 bases and J dropped 0 bases, with 22 bases sitting between them. This CDR3 comprises 18 residues. The CDR3 spells CASSGAGTRRPSSYEQYF. CDR3 sequence (DNA): TGTGCCAGCAGTGGGGCCGGGACAAGGAGGCCTAGCTCCTACGAGCAGTACTTC.

The chain employs TRBV5-1 and TRBJ1-2; 11 bases line up with TRBD1. The CDR3 totals 16 residues. CDR1 SGHRS and CDR2 YFSETQ come from the germline V gene. The V segment lost 5 bases and the J segment 8 bases; nucleotides outside the gene matches: 14. The CDR3 DNA sequence: TGCGCCAGCAGTTCTTCATCCGGGACAGGGGGAATGGGCTACACCTTC. Translating gives CASSSSSGTGGMGYTF.

The chain joins TRBV15 to TRBJ1-4; 8 positions match TRBD1. The CDR3 runs 13 residues. CDR1 and CDR2 from the germline V gene are LNHNV and YYDKDF (reference sequence). J lost 10 bases, V lost 1 base, and 2 bases had no gene match. Here the CDR3 DNA reads TGTGCCACCAGCAGAGGCGGACAGGGAAAACTGTTTTTT. It translates to CATSRGGQGKLFF. Full variable domain (rest looked up from reference TRBV15 and TRBJ1-4): DAMVIQNPRYQVTQFGKPVTLSCSQTLNHNVMYWYQQKSSQAPKLLFHYYDKDFNNEADTPDNFQSRRPNTSFCFLDIRSPGLGDTAMYLCATSRGGQGKLFFGSGTQLSVL.

The chain couples TRBV6-5 to TRBJ2-7, with 10 bases aligning to TRBD2. Losses at the gene ends were 4 bases for V and 0 bases for J; bases not matched to a gene: 3. The CDR3 length is 15 residues. Germline assignment: CDR1 MNHEY and CDR2 SVGAGI. For the CDR3, the DNA is TGTGCCAGCAGTTTAGCGGGAGGCCACTCCTACGAGCAGTACTTC. Protein: CASSLAGGHSYEQYF.